The 9 T cell receptor beta chains given below trace back to one sample, sequenced in a study of blood T cells in healthy people across ages (dated by TCRdb to the mid-2010s). The protocol used for the library was 5' RACE. Sequencing was performed on an Illumina HiSeq 2500. A second PCR of roughly 6 to 11 cycles was run with a J-beta primer mix and a sample-barcoded 5' primer. Using fastp trimming at Q25 and MiXCR clonotype assembly, TCRdb reanalyzed the public sequencing data and kept in-frame beta chains. Rows are combined by CDR3 protein, so each entry shows the most common genes and DNA. This sample comprises about 1.4 million distinct CDR3 sequences, 59% of them detected only once. The ten largest clones represent under 8.5% of the sample. The sequenced material came from blood. These receptor sequences come from a man between 18 and 29 years old in good health.

In regard to this clonotype: One end of the junction is discordant with germline, which a read error may explain. V usage is TRBV18 and J usage is TRBJ2-7; no firm D call. CDR1 KGHSH and CDR2 LQKENI come from the germline V gene. The CDR3 is made up of 15 amino acids. The CDR3: CAGSPPSDRNYEQYF. The CDR3 nucleotides are TGTGCCGGCTCACCACCGAGCGACCGAAACTACGAGCAGTACTTC.

The chain joins TRBV2 to TRBJ2-7; 7 positions agree with TRBD2. Germline V lookup: CDR1 SNHLY, CDR2 FYNNEI. After removal of 6 bases from V and 2 bases from J, the junction contained 25 bases not matched to a gene. The CDR3 runs to 20 residues. This CDR3 reads CASSPSLSRVGGNPTYEQYF. As DNA, the CDR3 is TGTGCCAGCAGCCCCTCGTTATCCAGAGTCGGGGGGAACCCCACCTACGAGCAGTACTTC. Combining the CDR3 with reference TRBV2 and TRBJ2-7 gives the whole variable domain EPEVTQTPSHQVTQMGQEVILRCVPISNHLYFYWYRQILGQKVEFLVSFYNNEISEKSEIFDDQFSVERPDGSNFTLKIRSTKLEDSAMYFCASSPSLSRVGGNPTYEQYFGPGTRLTVT.

The gene calls are TRBV7-2 and TRBJ2-1; D tentatively fits TRBD1 or TRBD2 (5 bases each). The CDR3 runs to 15 residues. The germline V and J ends were trimmed by 5 bases and 4 bases, with 15 bases remaining between them. CDR1 is SGHTA and CDR2 is FQGNSA in the germline V gene. DNA of the CDR3: TGTGCCAGCAGCCCCCCCTGGGACGGTTACAATGAGCAGTTCTTC. This translates into CASSPPWDGYNEQFF.

The chain has TRBV20-1 and TRBJ1-3, with D perhaps TRBD1 (6 bases). Trimming shortened V by 1 base and J by 0 bases, and 13 bases separated the two germline ends. This CDR3 is 16 amino acids long. Per the germline V gene, CDR1 is DFQATT and CDR2 is SNEGSKA (reference sequence). Written as DNA, the CDR3 is TGCAGTGCTAGAGGGCCAGGGGTCATCTCTGGAAACACCATATATTTT. Its translation: CSARGPGVISGNTIYF.

The rearrangement links TRBV7-9 to TRBJ2-5; tentatively, D is TRBD2 (6 bases). The V and J ends lost 5 bases and 4 bases respectively, with 20 bases between them. Germline V gene lookup returns CDR1 SEHNR and CDR2 FQNEAQ (reference sequence). The CDR3 length is 16 residues. The CDR3 spells CASSLAGTGIRETQYF. Written as DNA, the CDR3 is TGTGCCAGCAGCCTCGCCGGGACTGGCATTCGAGAGACCCAGTACTTC.

V usage is TRBV6-5 and J usage is TRBJ1-1, with a possible D match to TRBD1 (5 bases). The CDR3 is 16 amino acids. CDR1 and CDR2 from the germline V gene are MNHEY and SVGAGI. The V gene lost 2 bases and the J gene lost 6 bases, with 19 bases spanning the gap. CDR3 in DNA: TGTGCCAGCAGTTACGGTTCGTACAGGCTGGCGGCTGAAGCTTTCTTT. Translation gives CASSYGSYRLAAEAFF.

The chain carries TRBV6-6 and TRBJ2-7, with D possibly matching TRBD2 (6 bases). The CDR3 length is 13 residues. Trimming took off 8 bases at V and 7 bases at J, with 18 bases between the two ends. Germline V lookup: CDR1 MNHNY, CDR2 SVGAGI (reference sequence). Here the CDR3 DNA reads TGTGCCAGCCGGGCGACGGAGGGCAATGAGCAGTACTTC. Translated: CASRATEGNEQYF.

CDR3 sequence (DNA): TGCAGCGTTGAACTAGCGGGAGGCGGAGGCACAGATACGCAGTATTTT. This translates into CSVELAGGGGTDTQYF. The rearrangement links TRBV29-1 to TRBJ2-3; 11 bases fit TRBD2. The CDR3 has 16 residues. Germline trimming cut 2 bases from V and 1 base from J; bases unmatched to any gene: 5. Germline values: CDR1 SQVTM, CDR2 ANQGSEA.

The chain uses TRBV29-1 and TRBJ2-7, with TRBD1 identical over 7 bases. V was pared by 2 bases and J by 3 bases, with 1 base of the junction left unmatched. There are 12 residues in the CDR3. The germline V gene has CDR1 SQVTM and CDR2 ANQGSEA. The CDR3 sequence: CSVETGVYEQYF. Here the CDR3 DNA reads TGCAGCGTTGAAACAGGGGTCTACGAGCAGTACTTC.